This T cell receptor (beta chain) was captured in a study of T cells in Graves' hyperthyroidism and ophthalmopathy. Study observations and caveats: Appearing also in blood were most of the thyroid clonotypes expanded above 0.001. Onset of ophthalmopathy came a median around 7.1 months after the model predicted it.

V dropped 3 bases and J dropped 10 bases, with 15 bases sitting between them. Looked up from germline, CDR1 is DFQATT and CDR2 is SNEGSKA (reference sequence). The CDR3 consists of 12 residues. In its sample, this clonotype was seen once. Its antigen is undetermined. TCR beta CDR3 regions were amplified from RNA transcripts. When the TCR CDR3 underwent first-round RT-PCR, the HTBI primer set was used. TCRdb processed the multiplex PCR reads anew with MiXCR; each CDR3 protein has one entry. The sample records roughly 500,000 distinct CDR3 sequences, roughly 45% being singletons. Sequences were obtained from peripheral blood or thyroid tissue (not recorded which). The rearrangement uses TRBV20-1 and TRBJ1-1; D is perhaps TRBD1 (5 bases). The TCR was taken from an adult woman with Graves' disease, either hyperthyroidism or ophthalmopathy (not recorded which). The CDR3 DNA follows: TGCAGTGCTAGTCCGGGGACCGAAGCAGCTTTCTTT. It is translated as CSASPGTEAAFF.